The 27 T cell receptor beta chains below come from one sample, sequenced in a study of shared clonotypes between healthy human individuals. The naive CD8 population came from CD45RO-negative cells selected for CCR7, without terminally differentiated effector memory CD45RA+ cells. Here immunoSEQ multiplex PCR was the method, and the copy in TCRdb shows in-frame clones only, minus some. The table records about 2.2 million clones, about 93% of them present only once. The sequenced sample was naive CD8+ T cells from PBMCs. All receptors derive from a man younger than 30 in good health. Some clones in this sample may be carry-over from other donors' samples.

The rearrangement joins TRBV15 to TRBJ1-5; D not certain. Germline values: CDR1 LNHNV, CDR2 YYDKDF (reference sequence). This CDR3 has 15 amino acids. The V end was cut by 5 bases, the J end by 5 bases, with 16 bases between. The CDR3 coding sequence is TGTGCCACCAGCCTACAACTCAGGCAAGATCAGCCCCAGCATTTT. Protein: CATSLQLRQDQPQHF.

The rearrangement joins TRBV2 to TRBJ1-4; 9 bases align to TRBD1. The V segment lost 6 bases and the J segment 4 bases; nucleotides outside the gene matches: 0. The CDR3 sequence is 13 residues long. Germline V lookup: CDR1 SNHLY, CDR2 FYNNEI. The CDR3 loop is CASRGQGNEKLFF. The CDR3 DNA reads TGTGCCAGCAGGGGACAGGGTAATGAAAAACTGTTTTTT.

V is TRBV14 and J is TRBJ2-7, with D unclear. CDR3 size: 15 residues. From germline, CDR1 is SGHDN and CDR2 FVKESK. Trimming took 2 bases from V and 5 from J, leaving 16 bases between them. CDR3 bases: TGTGCCAGCAGCCAAAAGTCGGGTCCGGCTGACGAGCAGTACTTC. Encoded protein: CASSQKSGPADEQYF. Full variable domain (rest looked up from reference TRBV14 and TRBJ2-7): EAGVTQFPSHSVIEKGQTVTLRCDPISGHDNLYWYRRVMGKEIKFLLHFVKESKQDESGMPNNRFLAERTGGTYSTLKVQPAELEDSGVYFCASSQKSGPADEQYFGPGTRLTVT.

The chain combines TRBV14 with TRBJ2-5; perhaps TRBD2 as D (6 bases). Deletions cut 0 bases from V and 2 bases from J, with 13 bases between. The CDR3 has 16 amino acids. Germline V gene data show CDR1 as SGHDN and CDR2 as FVKESK. CDR3 in amino acids: CASSQDRGLQQETQYF. As DNA, the CDR3 is TGTGCCAGCAGCCAAGATAGGGGACTCCAACAAGAGACCCAGTACTTC.

This rearrangement joins TRBV13 to TRBJ1-2; possibly TRBD1 for D (6 bases). V was pared by 6 bases and J by 4 bases, with 9 bases between. This CDR3 has 12 residues. CDR1 and CDR2 from the germline V gene are PRHDT and FYEKMQ (reference sequence). DNA for the CDR3: TGTGCCAGCAGTTCAGGGGTCTATGGCTACACCTTC. As protein: CASSSGVYGYTF.

The chain has TRBV7-9 and TRBJ2-7; 7 positions agree with TRBD2. J was trimmed by 0 bases and V by 7 bases; bases with no gene match: 9. Germline CDR1 and CDR2: SEHNR and FQNEAQ (reference sequence). The CDR3 loop spans 15 amino acids. CDR3 amino acids: CASTSGGTDSYEQYF. DNA of the CDR3: TGTGCCAGCACCTCCGGGGGGACTGACTCCTACGAGCAGTACTTC.

The gene calls are TRBV7-2 and TRBJ2-3; tentative D call: TRBD2 (5 bases). Germline V gene sequence: CDR1 SGHTA, CDR2 FQGNSA. The V gene lost 4 bases and the J gene lost 14 bases, with 16 bases spanning the gap. CDR3 length: 12 residues. The CDR3 here is CASSSAPPRGYF. The CDR3 DNA follows: TGTGCCAGCAGCTCGGCCCCGCCCCGGGGGTATTTT.

The chain recombines TRBV15 with TRBJ1-3, with no clear D. The CDR3 has 17 residues. The germline V and J ends were trimmed by 1 base and 0 bases, with 13 bases remaining between them. Germline V CDR1 and CDR2: LNHNV, YYDKDF (reference sequence). CDR3 DNA: TGTGCCACCAGCAGAGGAGGCCAGGTCGGCTCTGGAAACACCATATATTTT. Encoded protein: CATSRGGQVGSGNTIYF.

The chain combines TRBV10-2 with TRBJ1-1; D gene uncertain. CDR1 and CDR2 (germline): WSHSY, SAAADI. The CDR3 covers 12 residues. V was cut by 6 bases and J by 4 bases, with 9 bases left in between. CDR3 in amino acids: CASRAGITEAFF. CDR3 DNA sequence: TGCGCCAGCAGGGCGGGTATCACTGAAGCTTTCTTT.

The chain carries TRBV6-5 and TRBJ2-5; no clear D gene. The V end was cut by 6 bases, the J end by 2 bases, with 16 bases between. The CDR3 extends over 15 amino acids. Germline V gene lookup returns CDR1 MNHEY and CDR2 SVGAGI. CDR3 DNA: TGTGCCAGCAGCCGCCTCTCTGTGGGGCAAGAGACCCAGTACTTC. Translation: CASSRLSVGQETQYF.

The V gene is TRBV2, the J gene TRBJ2-7; D gene ambiguous. There are 15 residues in the CDR3. The V end was cut by 7 bases, the J end by 0 bases, with 16 bases between. Germline-derived CDR1 and CDR2 are SNHLY and FYNNEI. The CDR3 is CASISSHPSSYEQYF. CDR3 coding DNA: TGTGCCAGCATAAGCTCACATCCGAGCTCCTACGAGCAGTACTTC.

The chain links TRBV5-1 to TRBJ2-3, with D uncertain. Germline V gene sequence: CDR1 SGHRS, CDR2 YFSETQ. This CDR3 spans 14 amino acids. V was cut by 0 bases and J by 1 base, with 6 bases left in between. CDR3 in amino acids: CASSLESRTDTQYF. DNA of the CDR3: TGCGCCAGCAGCTTGGAGAGTCGCACAGATACGCAGTATTTT.

This chain joins TRBV6-6 and TRBJ2-7; possible D gene TRBD2, 5 bases. CDR3 size: 16 residues. Trimming pared 8 bases from V and 2 bases from J, leaving 22 bases between. In germline, CDR1 is MNHNY, CDR2 SVGAGI (reference sequence). CDR3 bases: TGTGCCAGCGCGCACGACCGGGCTAGCCTCACCTACGAGCAGTACTTC. Its translation is CASAHDRASLTYEQYF.

The rearrangement joins TRBV28 to TRBJ2-1; TRBD1 is a possible D gene (5 bases). The CDR3 is 12 amino acids. Germline CDR1 MDHEN, CDR2 SYDVKM. The germline V and J ends were trimmed by 7 bases and 9 bases, with 13 bases remaining between them. The CDR3 sequence is CASNPQDTEQFF. DNA of the CDR3: TGTGCCAGCAACCCACAGGATACTGAGCAGTTCTTC.

The chain joins TRBV29-1 to TRBJ2-7; no reliable D call. The V and J ends lost 1 base and 1 base respectively, with 8 bases between them. Germline V lookup: CDR1 SQVTM, CDR2 ANQGSEA. CDR3 length: 13 amino acids. As DNA, the CDR3 is TGCAGCGTTGAAGTCGCCTTATCCTACGAGCAGTACTTC. Translating it yields CSVEVALSYEQYF.

The chain is built from TRBV27 and TRBJ1-1, with D uncertain. The CDR3 is made up of 15 amino acids. Per germline, CDR1 MNHEY and CDR2 SMNVEV (reference sequence). Between the trimmed V and J ends, which lost 2 bases and 4 bases, there was a span of 14 bases. Here the CDR3 reads CASSLSEGVGTEAFF. The CDR3, as DNA: TGTGCCAGCAGTTTAAGTGAGGGAGTGGGCACTGAAGCTTTCTTT.

The genes are TRBV2 and TRBJ1-1, with TRBD1 as a possible D gene (5 bases). Germline-derived CDR1 and CDR2 are SNHLY and FYNNEI. The length of the CDR3 is 12 residues. The V end lost 6 bases, the J end lost 8 bases, and 13 bases lay between the germline ends. The CDR3 here is CASRAPGTEAFF. CDR3 nucleotide sequence: TGTGCCAGCAGAGCACCCGGGACCGAAGCTTTCTTT. Drawing the rest from reference TRBV2 and TRBJ1-1, the complete variable domain is EPEVTQTPSHQVTQMGQEVILRCVPISNHLYFYWYRQILGQKVEFLVSFYNNEISEKSEIFDDQFSVERPDGSNFTLKIRSTKLEDSAMYFCASRAPGTEAFFGQGTRLTVV.

This clone was counted a single time. The chain couples TRBV13 to TRBJ2-3, with D possibly matching TRBD1 (6 bases). Germline V lookup: CDR1 PRHDT, CDR2 FYEKMQ (reference sequence). V lost 3 bases to trimming and J lost 6 bases, with 16 bases between them. The CDR3 totals 15 residues. The chain's CDR3 is CASSLSGASMDTQYF. CDR3 in DNA: TGTGCCAGCAGCTTGTCAGGGGCCAGCATGGATACGCAGTATTTT.

The chain couples TRBV13 to TRBJ2-1; a possible D gene is TRBD2 (5 bases). Between the trimmed V and J ends, which lost 5 bases and 8 bases, there was a span of 22 bases. There are 16 residues in the CDR3. Germline assignment: CDR1 PRHDT and CDR2 FYEKMQ (reference sequence). CDR3 sequence: CASSSRRAPLGDEQFF. The CDR3 DNA follows: TGTGCCAGCAGCAGCCGACGGGCCCCCCTCGGGGATGAGCAGTTCTTC.

The chain has TRBV27 and TRBJ2-7; the match to TRBD1 covers 9 bases. The germline CDR1 and CDR2 sequences are MNHEY and SMNVEV (reference sequence). V was clipped by 6 bases and J by 5 bases; unmatched bases: 17. The CDR3 runs 17 residues. CDR3 DNA: TGTGCCAGCAGCCCACGGACGAGGGGGGACAGGGTCAACGAGCAGTACTTC. It yields the protein CASSPRTRGDRVNEQYF.

The chain has TRBV6-6 and TRBJ2-3; D is undetermined. The germline V and J ends were trimmed by 2 bases and 4 bases, with 7 bases remaining between them. The CDR3 has 13 amino acids. CDR1 is MNHNY and CDR2 is SVGAGI in the germline V gene (reference sequence). As DNA, the CDR3 is TGTGCCAGCAGTTACACAGTGCCAGATACGCAGTATTTT. It yields the protein CASSYTVPDTQYF.

The chain is built from TRBV5-4 and TRBJ1-4; D remains ambiguous. The CDR3 has 15 amino acids. Germline CDR1 is SGHNT and CDR2 is YYREEE (reference sequence). Trimming left V 4 bases short and J 10 bases short, with 20 bases between. The DNA of the CDR3 is TGTGCCAGCAGCGGCCTAAGTGACATCCCGGGAAAACTGTTTTTT. This sequence encodes CASSGLSDIPGKLFF.

The chain combines TRBV27 with TRBJ2-2; maybe TRBD2 (5 bases). The germline CDR1 and CDR2 sequences are MNHEY and SMNVEV (reference sequence). The V gene lost 3 bases and the J gene lost 1 base, with 9 bases spanning the gap. This CDR3 contains 15 residues. The DNA for the CDR3 is TGTGCCAGCAGTTTCATGGGGAGGAACACCGGGGAGCTGTTTTTT. Protein: CASSFMGRNTGELFF.

The V gene is TRBV11-2, the J gene TRBJ1-1; D call uncertain. With 8 bases removed from V and 6 bases from J, the gap between germline ends came to 7 bases. CDR1 is SGHAT, CDR2 FQNNGV, per germline. CDR3 length: 10 residues. In nucleotides, the CDR3 is TGTGCCAGCTCCAACGCTGAAGCTTTCTTT. Translation gives CASSNAEAFF.

The chain couples TRBV28 to TRBJ1-5; D is perhaps TRBD1 (5 bases). The V gene's germline CDR1 is MDHEN and CDR2 SYDVKM. The CDR3 sequence is 15 residues long. V lost 5 bases and J lost 4, with 15 bases in between. The DNA of the CDR3 is TGTGCCAGCAGTCTCCTGCTTGGGGGGAATCAGCCCCAGCATTTT. It specifies CASSLLLGGNQPQHF.

V gene TRBV7-9 combines with J gene TRBJ1-6; D not resolved. The CDR3 runs 15 residues. Germline V gene data show CDR1 as SEHNR and CDR2 as FQNEAQ (reference sequence). The V and J ends lost 1 base and 11 bases respectively, with 15 bases between them. Here the CDR3 reads CASSLVTGSGTPLHF. The CDR3 nucleotides read TGTGCCAGCAGCTTAGTCACGGGATCCGGGACACCCCTCCACTTT. Looking up the rest from reference TRBV7-9 and TRBJ1-6 gives the full variable domain: DTGVSQNPRHKITKRGQNVTFRCDPISEHNRLYWYRQTLGQGPEFLTYFQNEAQLEKSRLLSDRFSAERPKGSFSTLEIQRTEQGDSAMYLCASSLVTGSGTPLHFGNGTRLTVT.

The CDR3, as DNA: TGTGCCAGCAGGGGGAGGACTAGCGGGATAGAAGAGACCCAGTACTTC. Amino acid sequence: CASRGRTSGIEETQYF. J is TRBJ2-5 and V is TRBV11-2; 12 nucleotides agree with TRBD2. J was trimmed by 3 bases and V by 6 bases; bases with no gene match: 8. CDR1 and CDR2 (germline): SGHAT, FQNNGV. This CDR3 spans 16 amino acids.